Below, 15 T cell receptor beta chains from the same sample are listed, as sequenced in a study of CD8+CD57+ T cells in acquired aplastic anemia. CDR3 and TCR beta VDJ profiling relied on a genomic DNA template. MiXCR, run by TCRdb on the reads, gives a single entry per CDR3 protein. The sample records just over 450,000 distinct CDR3 sequences, under 40% being singletons. Individuals selected for sequencing had exhibited CD8+CD57+ cell expansion on flow cytometry. The sample consisted of sorted CD4+, CD8+, or CD8+CD57+ T cells (not recorded which) from PBMCs. These receptors all stem from a human donor with aplastic anemia.

On this clonotype: No conserved phenylalanine or tryptophan ends this CDR3, so it is likely a read error. The chain employs TRBV19 and TRBJ1-1; 10 nucleotides align to TRBD1. The V gene end was trimmed by 5 bases and the J gene end by 1 base; junction bases not matched to a gene: 7. Germline loops: CDR1 LNHDA, CDR2 SQIVND (reference sequence). There are 16 residues in the CDR3. The CDR3 here is CASSPGQGLGNTEAFS. DNA of the CDR3: TGTGCCAGTAGTCCGGGACAGGGGCTGGGGAACACTGAAGCTTTCTCT.

This clonotype was counted at least ten times. The V gene is TRBV5-4, the J gene TRBJ1-6; 10 bases line up with TRBD1. This CDR3 is 15 amino acids long. With V trimmed by 5 bases and J by 10 bases, 9 bases remained unmatched. From germline, CDR1 is SGHNT and CDR2 YYREEE (reference sequence). The CDR3 loop reads CASRKTGGAESPLHF. The CDR3 region has the DNA TGTGCCAGCAGAAAGACAGGGGGCGCAGAGTCACCCCTCCACTTT.

The genes are TRBV12-3 or TRBV12-4 and TRBJ1-2, with no clear D. Trimming cost V 7 bases and J 3 bases, with 12 bases left between them. The CDR3 has 13 residues. The CDR3 protein is CASTTQFDYGYTF. The CDR3 DNA reads as TGTGCCAGCACAACACAGTTTGACTATGGCTACACCTTC.

The sample holds one count of this clonotype. Germline is not matched at one junction end, which may reflect a read error. The chain recombines TRBV25-1 with TRBJ2-7; 11 nucleotides line up with TRBD2. Looked up from germline, CDR1 is MGHDK and CDR2 is SYGVNS. The CDR3 loop spans 15 amino acids. This CDR3 is CASSGFSGGAYEQYF. In DNA, the CDR3 is TGCGCCAGCAGCGGATTTAGCGGGGGGGCCTACGAGCAGTACTTC.

The chain links TRBV12-3 or TRBV12-4 to TRBJ2-3, with D maybe TRBD2 (6 bases). The CDR3 has 13 residues. The V end lost 7 bases, the J end lost 6 bases, and 14 bases lay between the germline ends. CDR3 protein: CASTRTGTDTQYF. CDR3 nucleotide sequence: TGTGCCAGCACCAGGACCGGGACTGATACGCAGTATTTT.

The chain joins TRBV5-1 to TRBJ1-1, with D perhaps matching TRBD1 (6 bases). From germline, CDR1 is SGHRS and CDR2 YFSETQ. Trimming took 6 bases from V and 8 from J, leaving 11 bases between them. CDR3 length equals 11 residues. The chain's CDR3 is CASNFGQEAFF. DNA for the CDR3: TGCGCCAGCAACTTTGGACAGGAAGCTTTCTTT.

The chain is built from TRBV2 and TRBJ1-5; D is unresolved. The CDR3 sequence is 14 residues long. Trimming took off 8 bases at V and 4 bases at J, with 15 bases between the two ends. The germline V gene has CDR1 SNHLY and CDR2 FYNNEI. The CDR3 region is CASSIPGLNQPQHF. Written as DNA, the CDR3 is TGTGCCAGCTCAATTCCGGGATTGAATCAGCCCCAGCATTTT.

V usage is TRBV2 and J usage is TRBJ2-3, with 10 positions matching TRBD2. CDR3 length: 14 residues. Germline-derived CDR1 and CDR2 are SNHLY and FYNNEI. Trimming took 8 bases from V and 8 from J; bases not matched to a gene: 10. CDR3 region: CASSPEVAGGTQYF. CDR3 DNA sequence: TGTGCCAGCTCACCTGAAGTAGCGGGAGGTACGCAGTATTTT.

The V gene is TRBV29-1, the J gene TRBJ2-3; TRBD2 aligns across 10 bases. Per germline, CDR1 SQVTM and CDR2 ANQGSEA. CDR3 length equals 17 residues. Trimming removed 4 bases from V and 2 bases from J; junction bases left unmatched: 12. DNA of the CDR3: TGCAGCGTTGTTCGGACACCCGGGACTAGCGCCACAGATACGCAGTATTTT. This translates into CSVVRTPGTSATDTQYF.

This rearrangement joins TRBV19 to TRBJ2-7; the D is unclear. CDR1 is LNHDA, CDR2 SQIVND, per germline (reference sequence). This CDR3 region has 12 residues. The germline V and J ends were trimmed by 4 bases and 9 bases, with 13 bases remaining between them. The CDR3, as DNA: TGTGCCAGTAGTAACCCCTCACACGGGCAGTACTTC. Protein product: CASSNPSHGQYF.

This clonotype has only one observation. A junction boundary mismatches the germline segment, possibly from a read error. The chain is built from TRBV10-3 and TRBJ2-2; 14 bases map to TRBD2. The CDR3 covers 17 residues. Looked up from germline, CDR1 is ENHRY and CDR2 is SYGVKD. DNA of the CDR3: TGTGGGCGCAGCAAGGGACTAGCGGGAGTAGCACACCGGGGAGCTGTTTTT. Protein product: CGRSKGLAGVAHRGAVF.

This rearrangement joins TRBV11-2 to TRBJ2-7; D ambiguous. Germline V lookup: CDR1 SGHAT, CDR2 FQNNGV. This CDR3 has 13 residues. The ends were cut back, 6 bases at V and 5 bases at J, with 14 bases in the middle. The CDR3 reads CASRFIGNHEQYF. CDR3 sequence (DNA): TGTGCCAGCAGATTTATCGGTAACCACGAGCAGTACTTC.

This clonotype has just a few counts. V and J are TRBV25-1 and TRBJ1-3, with a tentative D call TRBD1 (5 bases). Per germline, CDR1 MGHDK and CDR2 SYGVNS. V was cut by 6 bases and J by 2 bases, with 14 bases left in between. The CDR3 runs to 15 residues. The CDR3 DNA is TGTGCCAGCAGCCCGGGACCGTGTCCTGGAAACACCATATATTTT. Its translation is CASSPGPCPGNTIYF.

Only a few counts were recorded for this clonotype. The chain employs TRBV30 and TRBJ1-2, with a weak D call TRBD1 (5 bases). This CDR3 is built from 14 residues. V gave up 2 bases and J gave up 9 bases, with 19 bases separating them. Germline lookup yields CDR1 GTSNPN and CDR2 SVGIG (reference sequence). The CDR3 reads CAWSPRGPRISYTF. As DNA, the CDR3 is TGTGCCTGGAGTCCTAGGGGCCCACGGATTAGCTACACCTTC.

The chain couples TRBV6-6 to TRBJ2-1, with TRBD2 as a possible D gene (6 bases). The CDR3 loop spans 15 amino acids. Between the trimmed V and J ends, which lost 2 bases and 5 bases, there was a span of 13 bases. Looked up from germline, CDR1 is MNHNY and CDR2 is SVGAGI (reference sequence). This CDR3 is CASSYGSGVNNEQFF. The CDR3 coding sequence is TGTGCCAGCAGTTACGGTAGCGGAGTAAACAATGAGCAGTTCTTC.